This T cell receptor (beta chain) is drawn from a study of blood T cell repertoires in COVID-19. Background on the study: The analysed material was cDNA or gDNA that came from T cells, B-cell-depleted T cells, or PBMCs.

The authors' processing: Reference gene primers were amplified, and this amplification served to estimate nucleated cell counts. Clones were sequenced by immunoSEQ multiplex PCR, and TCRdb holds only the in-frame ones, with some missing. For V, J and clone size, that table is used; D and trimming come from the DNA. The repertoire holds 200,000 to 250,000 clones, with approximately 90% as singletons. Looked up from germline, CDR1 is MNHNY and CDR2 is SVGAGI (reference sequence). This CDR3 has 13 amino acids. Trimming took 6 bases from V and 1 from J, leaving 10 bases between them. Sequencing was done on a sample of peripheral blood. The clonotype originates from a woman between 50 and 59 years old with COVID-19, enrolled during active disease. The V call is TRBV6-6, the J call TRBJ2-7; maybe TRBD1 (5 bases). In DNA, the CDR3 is TGTGCCAGCAGCCCCCGACAGTCCTACGAGCAGTACGTC. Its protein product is CASSPRQSYEQYV.